The rows below give T cell receptor beta chains drawn from one sample of a study of cytomegalovirus exposure and HLA in healthy donors. The assay was immunoSEQ multiplex PCR, and TCRdb's table has in-frame clones only and misses some. The sample data list about 140,000 clones. The material sequenced was PBMCs. The source of these receptors is a woman under 30 in good health and CMV-seronegative. Both conserved end residues are part of each CDR3. A D gene is named only where the DNA matches it firmly.

CDR3nt: TGTGCCAGCAGCAACAACCGGGGGGGTGACGCAGATACGCAGTATTTT; CDR3aa: CASSNNRGGDADTQYF; v_gene: TRBV5-4; j_gene: TRBJ2-3; d_gene: TRBD2
CDR3nt: TGCGCCAGCACAGACAGGGGCAGCTCTGGAAACACCATATATTTT; CDR3aa: CASTDRGSSGNTIYF; v_gene: TRBV10-1; j_gene: TRBJ1-3; d_gene: TRBD1
CDR3nt: TGTGCCACCAGCAGAGACGGGACAGGGATGAAGCAGTTCTTC; CDR3aa: CATSRDGTGMKQFF; v_gene: TRBV15; j_gene: TRBJ2-1; d_gene: TRBD1
CDR3nt: TGTGCCAGCAGTGAATTTGGGGGGACGCGCCCCCTCTACACCTTC; CDR3aa: CASSEFGGTRPLYTF; v_gene: TRBV6-1; j_gene: TRBJ1-2; d_gene: -
CDR3nt: TGTGCCAGCAGCGTAGCTACAGGCTCCTACGAGCAGTACTTC; CDR3aa: CASSVATGSYEQYF; v_gene: TRBV9; j_gene: TRBJ2-7; d_gene: -
CDR3nt: TGTGCCAGCAGCTTCTTAAGCAACACTGAAGCTTTCTTT; CDR3aa: CASSFLSNTEAFF; v_gene: TRBV7-2; j_gene: TRBJ1-1; d_gene: -
CDR3nt: TGTGCCAGCAGCCCAAAACAGACCGACGGTGCTTATGGCTACACCTTC; CDR3aa: CASSPKQTDGAYGYTF; v_gene: TRBV11-2; j_gene: TRBJ1-2; d_gene: -
CDR3nt: TGTGCCAGCAGCCACCAACTAGCGGGCACATTGGGGGATGAGCAGTACTTC; CDR3aa: CASSHQLAGTLGDEQYF; v_gene: TRBV14; j_gene: TRBJ2-7; d_gene: TRBD2
CDR3nt: TGTGCCTGGAGACCGGGGGGGGTCAATGGCTACACCTTC; CDR3aa: CAWRPGGVNGYTF; v_gene: TRBV30; j_gene: TRBJ1-2; d_gene: -
CDR3nt: TGTGCCAGCAGCTCTCGACTAGCTCACCAAGAGACCCAGTACTTC; CDR3aa: CASSSRLAHQETQYF; v_gene: TRBV5-5; j_gene: TRBJ2-5; d_gene: TRBD2
CDR3nt: TGTGCCAGCATAGGGACAGACCGTGAAAAACTGTTTTTT; CDR3aa: CASIGTDREKLFF; v_gene: TRBV28; j_gene: TRBJ1-4; d_gene: TRBD1
CDR3nt: TGTGCCAGCAGCACCAGGACTAGCGGGAGCTCCTACGAGCAGTACTTC; CDR3aa: CASSTRTSGSSYEQYF; v_gene: TRBV5-4; j_gene: TRBJ2-7; d_gene: TRBD2
CDR3nt: TGTGCCAGCAGTTACCGACTTAGCGGGAGTAAGAATGAGCAGTTCTTC; CDR3aa: CASSYRLSGSKNEQFF; v_gene: TRBV6-5; j_gene: TRBJ2-1; d_gene: TRBD2
CDR3nt: TGTGCCAGCAGCCGAGTGCGGGGCGCCTCCTACGAGCAGTACTTC; CDR3aa: CASSRVRGASYEQYF; v_gene: TRBV11-2; j_gene: TRBJ2-7; d_gene: -
CDR3nt: TGCGCCAGCAGCCAAGGCCGGGTTGGGGAGCAGTACTTC; CDR3aa: CASSQGRVGEQYF; v_gene: TRBV4-1; j_gene: TRBJ2-7; d_gene: -
CDR3nt: TGTGCCAGCAGCTCTTACACAGATACGCAGTATTTT; CDR3aa: CASSSYTDTQYF; v_gene: TRBV7-2; j_gene: TRBJ2-3; d_gene: -
CDR3nt: TGTGCCAGCAGCTTTTATGGGACTAGTACCTACGAGCAGTACTTC; CDR3aa: CASSFYGTSTYEQYF; v_gene: TRBV11-2; j_gene: TRBJ2-7; d_gene: TRBD2
CDR3nt: TGTGCCAGCTCCCCACCCCGCGATGGAGGCACCATATATTTT; CDR3aa: CASSPPRDGGTIYF; v_gene: TRBV18; j_gene: TRBJ1-3; d_gene: -
CDR3nt: TGTGCCACCAGCCCGCCAGGTGCAGGGGTGAGGCAGTACTTC; CDR3aa: CATSPPGAGVRQYF; v_gene: TRBV15; j_gene: TRBJ2-7; d_gene: -
CDR3nt: TGCAGCGTCGGACAGGGGGCGAACTATGGCTACACCTTC; CDR3aa: CSVGQGANYGYTF; v_gene: TRBV29-1; j_gene: TRBJ1-2; d_gene: TRBD1
CDR3nt: TGTGCCAGCAGTGAAGCGCTAGGGGGGGGAAATGAAAAACTGTTTTTT; CDR3aa: CASSEALGGGNEKLFF; v_gene: TRBV6-1; j_gene: TRBJ1-4; d_gene: -
CDR3nt: TGTGCCAGCAGCCACGACAGGGGCACTGAAGCTTTCTTT; CDR3aa: CASSHDRGTEAFF; v_gene: TRBV13; j_gene: TRBJ1-1; d_gene: TRBD1
CDR3nt: TGTGCCACCAGCAGAGGACAGGGGGATGGGGAGACCCAGTACTTC; CDR3aa: CATSRGQGDGETQYF; v_gene: TRBV15; j_gene: TRBJ2-5; d_gene: TRBD1